This record concerns one TCR beta chain sequence. Its antigen has not been determined. Likely a read error: the CDR3 ends without its conserved phenylalanine or tryptophan. These data originate in a study of read filtering for tumor transcriptome and immune sequencing (TCRdb year 2020). Broadly, across the study: The cohort consisted of over 16 male and approximately 15 female patients, with a mean age of roughly 66 years and an age range of about 47 to 90. Under revised international staging, 8 patients fell into R-ISS I, some 15 into R-ISS II and six or seven into R-ISS III. After DNase treatment, whole-transcriptome libraries were prepared with the TruSeq RNA Access Library Prep Kit. TCR-region mapped reads per sample ranged from about 4 to 10.27 million with IR-seq versus only about 75 to 1,400 with RNA-seq. The study compared TCR repertoires from targeted immune repertoire sequencing and bulk whole-transcriptome sequencing run on the same bone marrow samples. One of the main goals was to work out a read-filtering strategy for immune repertoire data, in particular whether clonotypes backed by only a single read should be removed.

15 amino acids form the CDR3, both terminal residues included. Only the CDR3 region is kept as DNA, spanning 45 bases read in frame from base 1. Trimming takes 6 bases off V and 5 bases off J; junction bases not matched to a gene: 10. CDR1 is given as MNHEY and CDR2 as SMNVEV, both from the germline V gene (reference sequence). Every patient had bone marrow sampled at the time of active disease. Bone marrow mononuclear cells were isolated by Ficoll-Hypaque density gradient centrifugation. CD138-negative cells were obtained by negative selection after labeling with CD138 magnetic microbeads on a MACS separator, removing myeloma plasma cells. Flow cytometry on an Attune NxT with CD138 antibodies was used to check the purity of the isolated cells. TRIzol reagent was used to extract total RNA, and a NanoDrop spectrophotometer was used to quantify the extracted RNA. Paired RNA-seq and IR-seq were performed on the CD138-negative bone marrow sample of each patient.

The research as a whole found: The sorted CD138-negative fraction was not purified T cells but a mixed bone marrow immune population. Compared with RNA-seq, IR-seq captured clonotypes at much higher depth and more reliably, and a smaller IR-seq throughput was enough to identify most shared clonotypes. In IR-seq, single-read clonotypes were about four fifths of clonotypes but 3.5% to 4% of total reads; in RNA-seq they were around 75% of clonotypes and about 40% of reads. Removing single-read clonotypes increased the correlation between IR-seq and RNA-seq shared clonotype proportions.

Starting from roughly 370 ng RNA, TCR libraries were constructed with the Immunoverse kit using molecular barcoded adaptors that cover the alpha/delta and beta/gamma chains. TCR library preparation used the same RNA that went into transcriptome sequencing. Sequencing of TCR libraries was carried out on an Illumina HiSeq 4000 with 2 x 150 cycles. In the original analysis: Using MiXCR, which included quality filtering and error correction, TCR reads were aligned to human V, D, J and C references and then assembled into CDR3 clonotypes. The tcR package in R was used to analyze clonotype counts and gene usage diversity. For inspection of raw mapping reads, RNA-seq reads were mapped by STAR aligner version 2.5.3a onto GRCh37 of the human genome. To test how sequencing depth affected the clonotypes detected, IR-seq fastq files were randomly downsampled with Seqtk 1.3. The public sequencing data were trimmed at Q25 with fastp and processed into clonotypes with MiXCR by TCRdb, which kept only in-frame beta chains. A single entry per CDR3 protein holds the most common genes and DNA from its merged rows. The V and J calls here are based on TCRdb, not the publication. For this sample the table gives over 90,000 distinct CDR3 sequences, of which about a fifth were detected only once. The biggest ten clones account for over 9.5% of the sample.

The V and J genes are TRBV27 and TRBJ2-1, and 7 junctional nucleotides match TRBD2. The source material was a population of CD138-negative cells sorted from bone marrow. The intended sense of this specimen's cell subset or site label: bone marrow mononuclear cells depleted of CD138+ plasma/myeloma cells by negative magnetic selection. This sequence was found in a donor aged 40 or over with multiple myeloma. The CDR3 in this case is CASRPTSEGDNEQFL. The nucleotides are TGTGCCAGCAGACCCACTAGCGAGGGTGACAATGAGCAGTTCTTG.